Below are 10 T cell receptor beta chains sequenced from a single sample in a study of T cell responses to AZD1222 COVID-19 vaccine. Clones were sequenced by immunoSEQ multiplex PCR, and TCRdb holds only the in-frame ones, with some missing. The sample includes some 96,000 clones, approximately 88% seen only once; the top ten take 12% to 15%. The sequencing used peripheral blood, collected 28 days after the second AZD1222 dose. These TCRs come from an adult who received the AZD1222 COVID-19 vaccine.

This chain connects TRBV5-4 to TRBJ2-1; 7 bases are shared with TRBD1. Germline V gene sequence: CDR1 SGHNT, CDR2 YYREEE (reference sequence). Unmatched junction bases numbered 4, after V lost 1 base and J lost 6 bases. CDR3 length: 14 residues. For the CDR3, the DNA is TGTGCCAGCAGCTTGAACAACAGGGGCAATGAGCAGTTCTTC. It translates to CASSLNNRGNEQFF.

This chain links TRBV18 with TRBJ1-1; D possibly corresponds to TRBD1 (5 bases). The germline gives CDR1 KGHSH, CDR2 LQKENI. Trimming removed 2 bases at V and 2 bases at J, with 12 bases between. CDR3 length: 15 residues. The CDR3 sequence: CASSPNWDSNTEAFF. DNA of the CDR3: TGTGCCAGCTCACCAAATTGGGACTCTAACACTGAAGCTTTCTTT. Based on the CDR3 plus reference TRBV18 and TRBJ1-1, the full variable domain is NAGVMQNPRHLVRRRGQEARLRCSPMKGHSHVYWYRQLPEEGLKFMVYLQKENIIDESGMPKERFSAEFPKEGPSILRIQQVVRGDSAAYFCASSPNWDSNTEAFFGQGTRLTVV.

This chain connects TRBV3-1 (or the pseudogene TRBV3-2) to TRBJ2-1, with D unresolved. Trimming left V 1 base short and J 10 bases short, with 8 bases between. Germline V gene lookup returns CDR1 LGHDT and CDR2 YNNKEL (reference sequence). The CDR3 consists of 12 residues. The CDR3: CASSQVRWEQFF. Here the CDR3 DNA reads TGTGCCAGCAGCCAAGTGCGTTGGGAGCAGTTCTTC.

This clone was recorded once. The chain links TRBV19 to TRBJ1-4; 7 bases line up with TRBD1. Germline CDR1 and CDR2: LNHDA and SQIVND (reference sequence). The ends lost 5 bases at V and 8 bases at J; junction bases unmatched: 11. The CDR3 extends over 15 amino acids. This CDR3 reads CASSPMGQSYEKLFF. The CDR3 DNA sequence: TGTGCCAGTAGTCCAATGGGACAGTCATACGAAAAACTGTTTTTT.

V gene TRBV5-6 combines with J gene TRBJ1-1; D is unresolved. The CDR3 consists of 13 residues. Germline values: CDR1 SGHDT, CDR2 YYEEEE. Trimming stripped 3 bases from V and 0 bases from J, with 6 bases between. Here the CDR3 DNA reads TGTGCCAGCAGCTATTACATGAACACTGAAGCTTTCTTT. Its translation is CASSYYMNTEAFF.

The DNA for the CDR3 is TGTGCCAGCAGTGGCGCACGGAACACCGGGGAGCTGTTTTTT. Translation gives CASSGARNTGELFF. The rearrangement links TRBV2 to TRBJ2-2; D not resolved. The germline CDR1 and CDR2 sequences are SNHLY and FYNNEI. The CDR3 covers 14 residues. Between the trimmed V and J ends, which lost 4 bases and 1 base, there was a span of 7 bases.

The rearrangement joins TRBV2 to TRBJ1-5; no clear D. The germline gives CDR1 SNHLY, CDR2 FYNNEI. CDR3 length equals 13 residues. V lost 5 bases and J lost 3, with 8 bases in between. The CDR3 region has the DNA TGTGCCAGCAGTACTGAGATCAATCAGCCCCAGCATTTT. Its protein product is CASSTEINQPQHF.

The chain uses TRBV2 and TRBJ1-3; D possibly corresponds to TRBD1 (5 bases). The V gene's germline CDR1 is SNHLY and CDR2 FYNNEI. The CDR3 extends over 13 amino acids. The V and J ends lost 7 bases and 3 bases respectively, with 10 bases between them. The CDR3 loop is CASKRGGGNTIYF. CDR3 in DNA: TGTGCCAGCAAAAGGGGAGGTGGAAACACCATATATTTT.

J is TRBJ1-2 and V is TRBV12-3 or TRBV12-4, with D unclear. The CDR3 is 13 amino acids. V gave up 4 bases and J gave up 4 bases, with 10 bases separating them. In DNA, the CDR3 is TGTGCCAGCAGTTCCCCCGGGCGCTATGGCTACACCTTC. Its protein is CASSSPGRYGYTF.

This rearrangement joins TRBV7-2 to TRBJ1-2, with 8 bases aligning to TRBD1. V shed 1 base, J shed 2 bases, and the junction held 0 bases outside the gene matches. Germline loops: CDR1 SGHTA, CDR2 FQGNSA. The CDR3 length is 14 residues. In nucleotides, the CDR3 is TGTGCCAGCAGCTTAGACAGGGGGAACTATGGCTACACCTTC. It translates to CASSLDRGNYGYTF.